The rows below give T cell receptor beta chains drawn from one sample of a study of radiation and T cells in renal cell carcinoma. Measured with immunoSEQ multiplex PCR; TCRdb has only the in-frame clones, and not every one. The sample contains about 150,000 clones, more than 70% of which appear only once. Sequences were derived from blood, sampled from a patient whose treatment included radiotherapy and nephrectomy. These receptors all come from a woman aged 45-59 years with renal cell carcinoma. CDR3s include the opening cysteine and the closing phenylalanine or tryptophan. The order of the fields is V gene, J gene, D gene, CDR3 DNA, CDR3 protein. The D gene is left open where the match is weak.

TRBV7-6,TRBJ2-1,.,TGTGCCAGCAGCTTCCCATTGAGGGGGGAGGTTAATGAGCAGTTCTTC,CASSFPLRGEVNEQFF
TRBV6-6,TRBJ1-1,.,TGTGCCAGCAGTGTGGGGCGAACTGAAGCTTTCTTT,CASSVGRTEAFF
TRBV7-9,TRBJ2-2,.,TGTGCCAGCAGCTTAGACAGCGCGAACACCGGGGAGCTGTTTTTT,CASSLDSANTGELFF
TRBV15,TRBJ1-5,.,TGTGCCACCAGCAGAGGATGGCAGAGCAATCAGCCCCAGCATTTT,CATSRGWQSNQPQHF
TRBV5-1,TRBJ2-1,TRBD2,TGCGCCAGCAGCGCCGTCCCCGGGGGGGCTAATGAGCAGTTCTTC,CASSAVPGGANEQFF
TRBV6-5,TRBJ2-7,TRBD2,TGTGCCAGCAGGACGGGACTAGCGGTCTACGAGCAGTACTTC,CASRTGLAVYEQYF
TRBV7-9,TRBJ2-5,.,TGTGCCAGCAGCTTAGCCTACAGGCAAGAGACCCAGTACTTC,CASSLAYRQETQYF
TRBV5-6,TRBJ1-1,.,TGTGCCAGCAGCTTCCTCGTTACGAAAGGTACGGAAGCTTTCTTT,CASSFLVTKGTEAFF
TRBV13,TRBJ2-5,.,TGTGCCAGCAGCTTAATGGGAGGCCCCCAAGAGACCCAGTACTTC,CASSLMGGPQETQYF
TRBV4-3,TRBJ1-2,.,TGCGCCAGCAGCCAAGATACATATAAGAGGCCTAGTATCTACACCTTC,CASSQDTYKRPSIYTF
TRBV6-6,TRBJ2-7,TRBD2,TGTGCCAGCAGCGCCCTGGGGGGGAGTCCCTACGAGCAGTACTTC,CASSALGGSPYEQYF
TRBV14,TRBJ1-1,.,TGTGCCAGCAGCCAAGAACTAAACACTGAAGCTTTCTTT,CASSQELNTEAFF
TRBV7-2,TRBJ2-3,TRBD2,TGTGCCAGCAGCTTAGAGTGGACTAGCGGGGGCGCAGATACGCAGTATTTT,CASSLEWTSGGADTQYF